Listed below are T cell receptor beta chains from one sample, sequenced in a study of control samples from healthy donors and cancer patients. Clones were sequenced by immunoSEQ multiplex PCR, and TCRdb holds only the in-frame ones, with some missing. This sample has 350,000 to 450,000 clones, with approximately 90% found just once. The specimen was PBMCs. The receptors stem from a man between 35 and 55 years old with head and neck cancer. CDR3s include the opening cysteine and the closing phenylalanine or tryptophan. The order of the fields is J gene, clone size, V gene, D gene, CDR3 protein, CDR3 DNA. A D gene is named only where the DNA matches it firmly. Rows may omit the clone size; those that give it use once, few, many or a size class.

>TRBJ1-1|NA|TRBV11-1|NA
CASSPAGPFTEAFF
TGTGCCAGCAGCCCAGCGGGGCCATTCACTGAAGCTTTCTTT
>TRBJ1-5|NA|TRBV9|TRBD1
CASSVGPHGQGTEPQHF
TGTGCCAGCAGCGTAGGGCCTCACGGACAGGGAACGGAGCCCCAGCATTTT
>TRBJ2-2|NA|TRBV11-3|TRBD2
CASSSRLAGGSGELFF
TGTGCCAGCAGCTCTAGACTAGCGGGGGGTTCCGGGGAGCTGTTTTTT
>TRBJ2-4|NA|TRBV7-2|NA
CASSPAIGQGNIQYF
TGTGCCAGCAGTCCCGCTATAGGTCAAGGAAACATTCAGTACTTC
>TRBJ2-7|NA|TRBV6-5|TRBD1
CASSYSTGTASYEQYF
TGTGCCAGCAGTTACTCAACTGGGACAGCCTCCTACGAGCAGTACTTC
>TRBJ2-7|NA|TRBV5-1|NA
CASSSTGFGQYF
TGCGCCAGCAGCAGCACAGGGTTTGGGCAGTACTTC
>TRBJ2-2|NA|TRBV7-9|NA
CASSLDRNRANTGELFF
TGTGCCAGCAGCTTAGATAGGAACAGGGCGAACACCGGGGAGCTGTTTTTT
>TRBJ2-1|NA|TRBV28|NA
CASSTGARRGEQFF
TGTGCCAGCAGTACTGGGGCTAGGAGGGGTGAGCAGTTCTTC
>TRBJ1-6|NA|TRBV6-5|NA
CASSYEGRESPLHF
TGTGCCAGCAGTTACGAGGGAAGGGAGTCACCCCTCCACTTT
>TRBJ1-5|once|TRBV24-1|NA
CATSGGGNNQPQHF
TGTGCCACCAGTGGGGGTGGTAACAATCAGCCCCAGCATTTT
>TRBJ2-1|NA|TRBV15|NA
CATSREQAGTSYNEQFF
TGTGCCACCAGCAGAGAACAGGCCGGGACCTCCTACAATGAGCAGTTCTTC
>TRBJ1-1|once|TRBV6-5|TRBD1
CASSHPGGNTEAFF
TGTGCCAGCAGCCACCCAGGGGGAAACACTGAAGCTTTCTTT
>TRBJ1-6|NA|TRBV6-4|TRBD1
CASSESQGSGNSPLHF
TGTGCCAGCAGCGAATCACAGGGGTCGGGTAATTCACCCCTCCACTTT
>TRBJ1-2|NA|TRBV5-6|NA
CASSLWGQQAPNYGYTF
TGTGCCAGCAGCTTGTGGGGGCAGCAAGCTCCTAACTATGGCTACACCTTC
>TRBJ2-7|NA|TRBV28|TRBD2
CASSFAGGGSYEQYF
TGTGCCAGCAGTTTTGCGGGCGGGGGGTCCTACGAGCAGTACTTC
>TRBJ2-2|NA|TRBV5-1|TRBD2
CASRARLAGDVGTGELFF
TGCGCCAGCAGGGCCCGACTAGCGGGAGACGTGGGCACCGGGGAGCTGTTTTTT
>TRBJ1-5|few|TRBV27|NA
CASSLSGAGQPQHF
TGTGCCAGCAGTTTATCAGGTGCCGGCCAGCCCCAGCATTTT
>TRBJ2-6|few|TRBV21-1|NA
CASSLQGSHNVLTF
TGTGCCAGCAGCCTACAGGGGTCCCACAACGTCCTGACTTTC
>TRBJ1-3|NA|TRBV18|TRBD1
CASSPEGANTIYF
TGTGCCAGCTCACCAGAGGGGGCAAACACCATATATTTT
>TRBJ2-7|NA|TRBV4-1|NA
CASSQATGSSYEQYF
TGCGCCAGCAGCCAAGCGACGGGGAGCTCCTACGAGCAGTACTTC
>TRBJ2-5|NA|TRBV7-2|TRBD2
CASGLAGVQETQYF
TGTGCCAGCGGGCTAGCGGGGGTCCAAGAGACCCAGTACTTC
>TRBJ2-2|NA|TRBV28|NA
CASSLNSWAEGITGELFF
TGTGCCAGCAGTTTGAATTCGTGGGCCGAGGGCATCACCGGGGAGCTGTTTTTT
>TRBJ1-2|NA|TRBV6-5|TRBD1
CASSTGTGYGYTF
TGTGCCAGCAGCACCGGGACAGGGTATGGCTACACCTTC
>TRBJ1-4|NA|TRBV3-1/TRBV3-2|NA
CASSRGQGSNEKLFF
TGTGCCAGCAGCCGGGGGCAGGGCTCTAATGAAAAACTGTTTTTT
>TRBJ2-2|NA|TRBV7-9|NA
CASRPGGVAGELFF
TGTGCCAGCAGACCTGGCGGGGTCGCCGGGGAGCTGTTTTTT
>TRBJ2-5|NA|TRBV7-9|TRBD2
CASSLGLAAETQYF
TGTGCCAGCAGCTTAGGACTAGCCGCAGAGACCCAGTACTTC
>TRBJ2-2|NA|TRBV10-3|NA
CAISDPGHPTGELFF
TGTGCCATCAGTGATCCAGGTCACCCCACCGGGGAGCTGTTTTTT
>TRBJ1-2|NA|TRBV27|TRBD1
CASSTDRGFSGYTF
TGTGCCAGCAGTACAGACAGGGGCTTTTCCGGCTACACCTTC
>TRBJ2-1|NA|TRBV7-9|NA
CASSLGREPYNEQFF
TGTGCCAGCAGCTTAGGCAGGGAACCCTACAATGAGCAGTTCTTC
>TRBJ1-5|NA|TRBV19|NA
CASSMGPRGNQPQHF
TGTGCCAGTAGTATGGGTCCGCGGGGTAATCAGCCCCAGCATTTT
>TRBJ1-1|NA|TRBV24-1|NA
CATSAGGRVFTEAFF
TGTGCCACCAGTGCCGGAGGGAGGGTTTTTACTGAAGCTTTCTTT
>TRBJ2-5|NA|TRBV6-6|NA
CASSYRGAQETQYF
TGTGCCAGCAGTTACCGGGGAGCCCAAGAGACCCAGTACTTC
>TRBJ2-2|few|TRBV7-2|TRBD2
CASSLASGGNTGELFF
TGTGCCAGCAGCTTAGCCAGCGGGGGGAACACCGGGGAGCTGTTTTTT
>TRBJ2-5|NA|TRBV15|NA
CATRSGVNQETQYF
TGTGCCACCAGGTCAGGGGTTAATCAAGAGACCCAGTACTTC
>TRBJ1-1|NA|TRBV7-9|NA
CASSLEPLNTEAFF
TGTGCCAGCAGCTTAGAGCCTCTGAACACTGAAGCTTTCTTT
>TRBJ1-2|NA|TRBV4-3|NA
CASSQEAGGAGGYTF
TGCGCCAGCAGCCAAGAGGCTGGGGGGGCGGGTGGCTACACCTTC
>TRBJ2-1|NA|TRBV5-6|TRBD2
CASSLVEGTRGNEQFF
TGTGCCAGCAGCTTGGTAGAGGGGACTAGAGGTAATGAGCAGTTCTTC
>TRBJ1-1|NA|TRBV28|NA
CASSQSTGPQGAFF
TGTGCCAGCAGTCAAAGTACCGGGCCCCAAGGAGCTTTCTTT
>TRBJ2-1|NA|TRBV28|NA
CASSFHLAIPNEQFF
TGTGCCAGCAGTTTTCACCTAGCCATCCCCAATGAGCAGTTCTTC
>TRBJ1-4|once|TRBV6-6|TRBD1
CASSPPPDRATNEKLFF
TGTGCCAGCAGTCCCCCTCCGGACAGGGCGACTAATGAAAAACTGTTTTTT
>TRBJ2-2|NA|TRBV25-1|TRBD2
CATRLAKNGELFF
TGTGCCACCCGACTAGCGAAAAACGGGGAGCTGTTTTTT
>TRBJ1-1|NA|TRBV5-6|NA
CASSLDRSSAYTEAFF
TGTGCCAGCAGCTTGGACAGGTCTTCGGCTTACACTGAAGCTTTCTTT
>TRBJ1-6|NA|TRBV3-1/TRBV3-2|NA
CASSPFGEYNSPLHF
TGTGCCAGCAGCCCCTTCGGGGAGTATAATTCACCCCTCCACTTT
>TRBJ2-7|NA|TRBV5-6|NA
CASSLNWGPSYEQYF
TGTGCCAGCAGCCTTAACTGGGGGCCTTCCTACGAGCAGTACTTC
>TRBJ2-2|NA|TRBV21-1|NA
CASSKERASGGKLFF
TGTGCCAGCAGCAAAGAAAGGGCTAGCGGTGGGAAGCTGTTTTTT
>TRBJ1-5|NA|TRBV19|NA
CASSEGRGVNQPQHF
TGTGCCAGTAGTGAGGGGAGGGGCGTCAATCAGCCCCAGCATTTT
>TRBJ2-7|NA|TRBV3-1/TRBV3-2|NA
CASSYGGTYSYEQYF
TGTGCCAGCAGCTACGGCGGAACCTACTCCTACGAGCAGTACTTC
>TRBJ2-5|once|TRBV9|NA
CASSVGRTLLQETQYF
TGTGCCAGCAGCGTAGGGCGGACCTTACTACAAGAGACCCAGTACTTC
>TRBJ1-2|NA|TRBV3-1/TRBV3-2|NA
CASSQVAKGDYGYTF
TGTGCCAGCAGCCAAGTTGCGAAGGGGGACTATGGCTACACCTTC